Each of the 2 T cell receptor beta chains below was sequenced from the same sample in a study of T cells in Graves' hyperthyroidism and ophthalmopathy. Amplification of TCR beta CDR3 regions used RNA as the template. The TCR CDR3 first-round RT-PCR relied on the HTBI primer set. TCRdb passed the multiplex PCR reads through MiXCR, listing each CDR3 protein once. The sample includes some 460,000 distinct CDR3 sequences, 15% to 18% seen only once; the top ten take 7.5% to 9%. What was sequenced was blood. The source is a woman aged 18-30 years with Graves' hyperthyroidism.

This clonotype has a count of ten or more. The V gene is TRBV3-1, the J gene TRBJ1-2; 10 bases agree with TRBD1. The CDR3 runs 14 residues. The trim removed 2 bases at V and 7 bases at J, leaving 4 bases unmatched. The germline V gene has CDR1 LGHDT and CDR2 YNNKEL (reference sequence). In DNA form, the CDR3 reads TGTGCCAGCAGCCAAAGGGACAGGGGTACTGGCTACACCTTC. It is translated as CASSQRDRGTGYTF.

This clonotype was seen at least ten times. This chain links TRBV18 with TRBJ2-1; 12 nucleotides align to TRBD2. The CDR3 is 16 amino acids. Germline CDR1 is KGHSH and CDR2 is LQKENI. V trimming: 3 bases; J trimming: 3 bases; junction bases outside the gene matches: 3. The DNA for the CDR3 is TGTGCCAGCTCACCGACACTAGCGGGAGGCTACAATGAGCAGTTCTTC. Translation: CASSPTLAGGYNEQFF.